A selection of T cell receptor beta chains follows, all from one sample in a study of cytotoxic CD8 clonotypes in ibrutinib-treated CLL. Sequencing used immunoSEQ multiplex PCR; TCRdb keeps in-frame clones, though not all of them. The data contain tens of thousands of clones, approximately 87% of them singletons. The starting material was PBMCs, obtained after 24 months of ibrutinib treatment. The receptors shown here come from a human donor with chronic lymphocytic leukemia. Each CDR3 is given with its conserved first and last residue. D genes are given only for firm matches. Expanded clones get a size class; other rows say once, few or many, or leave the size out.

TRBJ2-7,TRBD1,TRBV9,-,TGTGCCAGCAGCGCCGGGACAGGGGGGTTGGAGCAGTACTTC,CASSAGTGGLEQYF
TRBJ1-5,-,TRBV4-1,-,TGCGCCAGCAGCCAAGTAGGGGGTCTGGGTCAGCCCCAGCATTTT,CASSQVGGLGQPQHF
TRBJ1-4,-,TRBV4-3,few,TGCGCCAGCAGCCAACCTTGGACAAATAATGAAAAACTGTTTTTT,CASSQPWTNNEKLFF
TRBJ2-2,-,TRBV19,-,TGTGCCAGTATAGGGGTGAGGGGCGGGGAGCTGTTTTTT,CASIGVRGGELFF
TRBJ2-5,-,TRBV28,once,TGTGCCAGCAGCTTAGAGTACCAAGAGACCCAGTACTTC,CASSLEYQETQYF
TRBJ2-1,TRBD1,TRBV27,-,TGTGCCAGCACCAAGGACAGGGGTGAGCAGTTCTTC,CASTKDRGEQFF
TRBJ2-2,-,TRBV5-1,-,TGCGCCAGCAGCTTGGAGCCAAGCAGGGGAATCGGCACCGGGGAGCTGTTTTTT,CASSLEPSRGIGTGELFF
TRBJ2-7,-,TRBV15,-,TGTGCCACCAGCAGGGATACCTACGAGCAGTACTTC,CATSRDTYEQYF
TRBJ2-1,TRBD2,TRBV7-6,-,TGTGCCAGCAGCATCGGACTAGCGGGAGGACTCAACAATGAGCAGTTCTTC,CASSIGLAGGLNNEQFF
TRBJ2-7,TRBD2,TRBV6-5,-,TGTGCCAGCAGGACTCCTGGCGGGAGCTCCTACGAGCAGTACTTC,CASRTPGGSSYEQYF
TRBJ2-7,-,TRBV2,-,TGTGCCAGCAGTGACAGGTCCTACGAGCAGTACTTC,CASSDRSYEQYF
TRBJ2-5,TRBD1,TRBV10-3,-,TGTGCCATCAGAGTCCAGGGGGAGGAGACCCAGTACTTC,CAIRVQGEETQYF
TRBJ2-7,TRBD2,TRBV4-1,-,TGCGCCAGCAGCCAAGGACCACTAGCGCACGCCGGCGAGCAGTACTTC,CASSQGPLAHAGEQYF
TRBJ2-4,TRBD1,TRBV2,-,TGTGCCAGCAGTGCGGGACAGGTTGCCATTCAGTACTTC,CASSAGQVAIQYF
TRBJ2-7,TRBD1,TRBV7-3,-,TGTGCCAGCGGACAGGCCCCAAATGACGAGCAGTACTTC,CASGQAPNDEQYF
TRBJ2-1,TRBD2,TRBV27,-,TGTGCCAGCAGTAGTCAGGCTAGGCCGGGACTAGCGAGACTAGGCTCCTACAATGAGCAGTTCTTC,CASSSQARPGLARLGSYNEQFF
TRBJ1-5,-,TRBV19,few,TGTGCCAGCGCCCTATGGGGCAGGGATAGCAATCAGCCCCAGCATTTT,CASALWGRDSNQPQHF
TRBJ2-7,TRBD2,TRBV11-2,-,TGTGCCAGCAGCTTAGAAGGCGGGAGGGTCTCCTACGAGCAGTACTTC,CASSLEGGRVSYEQYF
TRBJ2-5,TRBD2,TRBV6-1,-,TGTGCCAGCAGGCTCGAGGGCGGGAGCCAAGAGACCCAGTACTTC,CASRLEGGSQETQYF
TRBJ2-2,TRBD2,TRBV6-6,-,TGTGCCAGCAGGGGGACTAGCGGGAGATTCGGGGAGCTGTTTTTT,CASRGTSGRFGELFF